A selection of T cell receptor beta chains follows, all from one sample in a study of blood T cell repertoires in COVID-19. The data were produced by immunoSEQ multiplex PCR, yet TCRdb's version contains in-frame clones alone and is incomplete. The sample has 200,000 to 300,000 clones, around 80% seen once; the top ten hold around 4%. The sequencing input was peripheral blood. Receptors originate from a man in his sixties with acute or convalescent COVID-19. The CDR3 runs from the conserved cysteine through the conserved F or W. D genes are given only for firm matches. Only part of the rows carry a size: once, few, many, or a class if the clone is expanded.

abundance,j_gene,len,d_gene,v_gene,CDR3aa
.,TRBJ2-5,14,.,TRBV5-1,CASSLGRTQETQYF
.,TRBJ2-3,14,.,TRBV4-1,CASSQDVITDTQYF
.,TRBJ1-2,17,.,TRBV4-1,CASSQEGGTMGNYGYTF
.,TRBJ2-7,15,.,TRBV13,CASSLAGAGNYEQYF
.,TRBJ1-5,15,TRBD1,TRBV23-1,CASSQSNGQVQPQHF
.,TRBJ2-3,12,.,TRBV19,CASQGGTDTQYF
.,TRBJ1-2,12,.,TRBV10-2,CASSELYYGYTF
.,TRBJ2-5,15,TRBD2,TRBV3-1/TRBV3-2,CASSQGIAGKGTQYF
.,TRBJ2-1,14,TRBD2,TRBV19,CASSFAGRYNEQFF
.,TRBJ2-3,14,TRBD2,TRBV10-1,CATGLAGGPDTQYF
.,TRBJ2-1,15,.,TRBV7-9,CASSLGTRTYNEQFF
.,TRBJ1-5,17,TRBD1,TRBV7-8,CASSLAGRGRVRQPQHF
.,TRBJ2-1,15,.,TRBV6-2/TRBV6-3,CASSSPPSPPNTGFF
.,TRBJ1-2,13,.,TRBV18,CASSPEGGQGYTF
.,TRBJ1-2,13,.,TRBV6-5,CASRARINYGYTF
.,TRBJ2-7,16,.,TRBV28,CASSLSSAGWKYEQYF
once,TRBJ1-6,15,.,TRBV7-8,CASSLTGSYNSPLHF
.,TRBJ2-7,15,.,TRBV5-1,CASSLLFDTSYEQYF
once,TRBJ1-4,14,.,TRBV7-9,CASSLQGSNEKLFF
once,TRBJ2-7,14,.,TRBV29-1,CSVSDSRQSYEQYF
.,TRBJ1-3,16,.,TRBV6-6,CASSYGGSFSGNTIYF
.,TRBJ2-7,15,TRBD1,TRBV6-4,CASSDRTGGSYEQYF
.,TRBJ2-6,16,.,TRBV7-9,CASRYSGFSGANVLTF
.,TRBJ2-7,15,TRBD2,TRBV9,CASSVGGTRSYEQYF
.,TRBJ1-5,14,TRBD1,TRBV19,CASSTTGPNQPQHF
.,TRBJ1-5,15,TRBD1,TRBV7-2,CASSRDSYSNQPQHF
.,TRBJ1-2,12,TRBD1,TRBV2,CANADRGYGYTF
few,TRBJ2-7,17,.,TRBV21-1,CASNQPRASGSSYEQYF
.,TRBJ2-3,16,TRBD1,TRBV5-1,CASSLGGTGSTDTQYF
.,TRBJ2-3,15,TRBD1,TRBV5-1,CASSFGTGRTDTQYF
.,TRBJ1-2,14,.,TRBV19,CASSPPRYNYGYTF
.,TRBJ2-2,15,.,TRBV5-4,CASSLEMFSGGELFF
once,TRBJ2-1,14,TRBD2,TRBV7-9,CASSSWGGGNEQFF
.,TRBJ2-3,16,TRBD2,TRBV7-8,CASSPEGAGRWDTQYF
.,TRBJ2-7,16,TRBD1,TRBV18,CASSRTGTGYPYEQYF
.,TRBJ1-2,15,TRBD1,TRBV23-1,CASSPGQGGSYGYTF
.,TRBJ2-7,13,.,TRBV5-1,CASSSGHSYEQYF
.,TRBJ2-5,14,.,TRBV7-2,CASSLEDSQETQYF
few,TRBJ1-2,13,TRBD1,TRBV5-1,CASRTDRDGGYTF
.,TRBJ2-3,16,TRBD2,TRBV11-2,CASSPQLAGGLDTQYF
.,TRBJ2-1,16,.,TRBV7-9,CASSLLTGRGYNEQFF